Included here is one T cell receptor beta chain sequence, with context. The authors' processing: From reference gene primer amplification, estimates of nucleated cell counts were derived. TCRdb's table, derived via immunoSEQ multiplex PCR, lists solely in-frame clones and lacks some. The V and J calls and the clone size are those of that table, but D and trimming were determined from the DNA. The data show 250,000 to 300,000 clones, 81% seen once. This entry comes from a study of blood T cell repertoires in COVID-19. For the study at large: COVID-19 samples from acute and convalescent phases originated in the United States, Italy and Spain. Nucleic acid was either cDNA or gDNA, and it came from T cells, B-cell-depleted T cells, or PBMCs.

This TCR derives from a woman aged 55-70 years with active or convalescent COVID-19. Input material: peripheral blood.

CDR3 loop: CASGPPTGRVNTEAFF. The DNA for the CDR3 is TGTGCCAGCGGTCCCCCTACTGGGCGGGTGAACACTGAAGCTTTCTTT. The chain joins TRBV2 to TRBJ1-1, with D hard to call. V lost 8 bases and J lost 0, with 19 bases in between. This CDR3 region has 16 residues. Germline lookup yields CDR1 SNHLY and CDR2 FYNNEI.